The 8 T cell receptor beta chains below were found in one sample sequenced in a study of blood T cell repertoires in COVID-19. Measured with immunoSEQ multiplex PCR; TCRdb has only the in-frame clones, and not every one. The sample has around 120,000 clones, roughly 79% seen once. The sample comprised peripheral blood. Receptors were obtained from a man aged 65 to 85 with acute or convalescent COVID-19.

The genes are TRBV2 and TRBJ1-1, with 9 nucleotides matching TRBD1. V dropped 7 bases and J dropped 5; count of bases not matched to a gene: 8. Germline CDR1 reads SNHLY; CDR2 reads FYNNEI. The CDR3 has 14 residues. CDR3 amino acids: CASKVTGGRTEAFF. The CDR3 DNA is TGTGCCAGCAAGGTGACAGGGGGACGTACTGAAGCTTTCTTT.

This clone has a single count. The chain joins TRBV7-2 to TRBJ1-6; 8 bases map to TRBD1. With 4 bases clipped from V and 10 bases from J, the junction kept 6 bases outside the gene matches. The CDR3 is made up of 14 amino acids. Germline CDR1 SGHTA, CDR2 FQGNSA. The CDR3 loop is CASSSTGVRSPLHF. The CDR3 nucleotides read TGTGCCAGCAGCTCGACAGGGGTTAGATCACCCCTCCACTTT.

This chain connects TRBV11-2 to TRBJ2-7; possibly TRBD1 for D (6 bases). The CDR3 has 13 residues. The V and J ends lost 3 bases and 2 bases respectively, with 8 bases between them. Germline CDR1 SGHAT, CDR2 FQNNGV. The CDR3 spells CASSFDRTYEQYF. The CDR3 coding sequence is TGTGCCAGCAGCTTCGACAGGACCTACGAGCAGTACTTC. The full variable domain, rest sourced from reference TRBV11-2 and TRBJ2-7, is EAGVAQSPRYKIIEKRQSVAFWCNPISGHATLYWYQQILGQGPKLLIQFQNNGVVDDSQLPKDRFSAERLKGVDSTLKIQPAKLEDSAVYLCASSFDRTYEQYFGPGTRLTVT.

The CDR3 protein is CASSPWRGLGTEAFF. The CDR3 bases are TGTGCCAGTAGCCCCTGGCGGGGGTTGGGCACTGAAGCTTTCTTT. The chain employs TRBV19 and TRBJ1-1; D is perhaps TRBD1 (5 bases). Germline CDR1 is LNHDA and CDR2 is SQIVND (reference sequence). Trimming shortened V by 6 bases and J by 4 bases, and 18 bases separated the two germline ends. The CDR3 spans 15 residues.

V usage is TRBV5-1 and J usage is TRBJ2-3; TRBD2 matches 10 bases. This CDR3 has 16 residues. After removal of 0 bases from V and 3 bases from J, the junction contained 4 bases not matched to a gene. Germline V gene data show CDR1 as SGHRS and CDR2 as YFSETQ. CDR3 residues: CASSLVPSGGTDTQYF. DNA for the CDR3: TGCGCCAGCAGCTTGGTCCCTAGCGGGGGTACAGATACGCAGTATTTT.

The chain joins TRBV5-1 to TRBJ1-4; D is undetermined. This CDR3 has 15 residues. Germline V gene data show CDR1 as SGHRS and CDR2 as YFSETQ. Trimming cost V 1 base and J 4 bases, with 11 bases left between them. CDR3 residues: CASSLTVNFNEKLFF. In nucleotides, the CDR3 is TGCGCCAGCAGCTTGACAGTGAACTTTAATGAAAAACTGTTTTTT.

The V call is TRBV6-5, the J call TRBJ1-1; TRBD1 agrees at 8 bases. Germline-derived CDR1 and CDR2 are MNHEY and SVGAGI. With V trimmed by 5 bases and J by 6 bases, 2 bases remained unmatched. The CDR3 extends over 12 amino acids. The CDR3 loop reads CASSLTGAEAFF. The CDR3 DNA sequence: TGTGCCAGCAGTCTGACAGGGGCTGAAGCTTTCTTT.

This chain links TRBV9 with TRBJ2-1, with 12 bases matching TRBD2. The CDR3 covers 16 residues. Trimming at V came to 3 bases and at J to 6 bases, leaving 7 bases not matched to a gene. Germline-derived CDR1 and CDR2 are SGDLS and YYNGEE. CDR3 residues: CASSALGTSGSNEQFF. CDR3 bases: TGTGCCAGCAGCGCCCTCGGGACTAGCGGGTCCAATGAGCAGTTCTTC.